The rows below give T cell receptor beta chains drawn from one sample of a study of OX40 agonist ivuxolimab in advanced cancers. Using immunoSEQ multiplex PCR, the repertoire was profiled, and TCRdb retains in-frame clones only, with some absent. Here the sample spans tens of thousands of clones, around 80% being singletons. This sample comprised CD4+ or CD8+ T cells sorted from blood, obtained in a trial of the OX40 agonist ivuxolimab. The receptor source for this set is an adult with an advanced solid tumor such as melanoma, head and neck, liver or kidney cancer. The CDR3 runs from the conserved cysteine through the conserved F or W. A D gene is named only where the DNA matches it firmly. Clone size is stated in some rows and not others, as once, few, many or a class when expanded.

v_call: TRBV5-1; clone_size: NA; d_call: TRBD2; j_call: TRBJ2-3; cdr3_nt: TGCGCCAGCAGCTTGGTAGCGGGAGAGTCCCATTTT; cdr3_aa: CASSLVAGESHF
v_call: TRBV7-6; clone_size: NA; d_call: TRBD1; j_call: TRBJ2-1; cdr3_nt: TGTGCCAGCAGCTTGGCGGACAGGGGCTATGAGCAGTTCTTC; cdr3_aa: CASSLADRGYEQFF
v_call: TRBV5-4; clone_size: NA; d_call: NA; j_call: TRBJ1-2; cdr3_nt: TGTGCCAGCAGCTTGGGGACAAACGGGCAAGTCTATGGCTACACCTTC; cdr3_aa: CASSLGTNGQVYGYTF
v_call: TRBV30; clone_size: NA; d_call: NA; j_call: TRBJ1-2; cdr3_nt: TGTGCCTGGAGTCTCGACTTTGGTAGTTATGGCTACACCTTC; cdr3_aa: CAWSLDFGSYGYTF
v_call: TRBV11-2; clone_size: NA; d_call: NA; j_call: TRBJ1-1; cdr3_nt: TGTGCCAGCAGCTCTGGACAGTTCGGGACTGAAGCTTTCTTT; cdr3_aa: CASSSGQFGTEAFF
v_call: TRBV28; clone_size: NA; d_call: NA; j_call: TRBJ2-7; cdr3_nt: TGTGCCAGCACGGACAGTTCCTACGAGCAGTACTTC; cdr3_aa: CASTDSSYEQYF
v_call: TRBV5-1; clone_size: NA; d_call: TRBD2; j_call: TRBJ2-1; cdr3_nt: TGCGCCAGCAGCTACCTTAGCGGGAGTGGAGGTGAGCAGTTCTTC; cdr3_aa: CASSYLSGSGGEQFF
v_call: TRBV6-5; clone_size: NA; d_call: TRBD2; j_call: TRBJ2-7; cdr3_nt: TGTGCCAGCAGTTACCTAGCGGGGGTCTACGAGCAGTACTTC; cdr3_aa: CASSYLAGVYEQYF
v_call: TRBV13; clone_size: once; d_call: TRBD1; j_call: TRBJ1-6; cdr3_nt: TGTGCCAGCAGCTCACAGGGGGCAGGTTCACCCCTCCACTTT; cdr3_aa: CASSSQGAGSPLHF
v_call: TRBV10-3; clone_size: NA; d_call: TRBD2; j_call: TRBJ2-3; cdr3_nt: TGTGCCATCAGTGACTCGCGGGGGGCTGATACGCAGTATTTT; cdr3_aa: CAISDSRGADTQYF
v_call: TRBV2; clone_size: NA; d_call: NA; j_call: TRBJ1-2; cdr3_nt: TGTGCCAGCAGCCACGACATCGGATCTAACTATGGCTACACCTTC; cdr3_aa: CASSHDIGSNYGYTF
v_call: TRBV6-5; clone_size: NA; d_call: NA; j_call: TRBJ1-2; cdr3_nt: TGTGCCAGCAGTTCGCGGAACTATGGCTACACCTTC; cdr3_aa: CASSSRNYGYTF
v_call: TRBV27; clone_size: NA; d_call: TRBD1; j_call: TRBJ1-1; cdr3_nt: TGTGCCAGCAGTTTATCGAACCGCAGGGGGCCAGACACTGAAGCTTTCTTT; cdr3_aa: CASSLSNRRGPDTEAFF
v_call: TRBV9; clone_size: NA; d_call: NA; j_call: TRBJ2-7; cdr3_nt: TGTGCCAGCAGCGTAGCCGGGTTACCAGGCTACGAGCAGTACTTC; cdr3_aa: CASSVAGLPGYEQYF
v_call: TRBV6-5; clone_size: NA; d_call: NA; j_call: TRBJ1-2; cdr3_nt: TGTGCCAGCAGTTACAGAACACAGGGCTATGGCTACACCTTC; cdr3_aa: CASSYRTQGYGYTF
v_call: TRBV19; clone_size: NA; d_call: TRBD1; j_call: TRBJ1-4; cdr3_nt: TGTGCCAGTAAGGGGACAGGGCATGAAAAACTGTTTTTT; cdr3_aa: CASKGTGHEKLFF
v_call: TRBV30; clone_size: NA; d_call: NA; j_call: TRBJ2-7; cdr3_nt: TGTGCCTGGGGCCTTGGGGGGAGCTCCTACGAGCAGTACTTC; cdr3_aa: CAWGLGGSSYEQYF
v_call: TRBV7-8; clone_size: once; d_call: NA; j_call: TRBJ2-1; cdr3_nt: TGTGCCAGCAGCTTAGCGATTCTCAATGAGCAGTTCTTC; cdr3_aa: CASSLAILNEQFF
v_call: TRBV7-2; clone_size: NA; d_call: TRBD1; j_call: TRBJ1-1; cdr3_nt: TGTGCCAGCAGCTTAACAGGGGGCACTGAAGCTTTCTTT; cdr3_aa: CASSLTGGTEAFF
v_call: TRBV5-1; clone_size: few; d_call: NA; j_call: TRBJ1-3; cdr3_nt: TGCGCCAGCAGCTTGGCGGGGGTCGGAAACACCATATATTTT; cdr3_aa: CASSLAGVGNTIYF
v_call: TRBV27; clone_size: NA; d_call: NA; j_call: TRBJ1-6; cdr3_nt: TGTGCCAGCAGTTTATGGGCAGGGCAGAATTCACCCCTCCACTTT; cdr3_aa: CASSLWAGQNSPLHF
v_call: TRBV6-6; clone_size: NA; d_call: NA; j_call: TRBJ2-2; cdr3_nt: TGTGCCAGCAGTTCCCGCGAAGGGGGAAGAGACAGGGAGCTGTTTTTT; cdr3_aa: CASSSREGGRDRELFF
v_call: TRBV5-5; clone_size: NA; d_call: TRBD1; j_call: TRBJ1-2; cdr3_nt: TGTGCCAGCAGCGTAACAGGGGTTTCTGGCTACACCTTC; cdr3_aa: CASSVTGVSGYTF
v_call: TRBV6-4; clone_size: NA; d_call: NA; j_call: TRBJ1-5; cdr3_nt: TGTGCCAGCCGAGAGGGGCAGCCCCAGCATTTT; cdr3_aa: CASREGQPQHF
v_call: TRBV9; clone_size: NA; d_call: NA; j_call: TRBJ2-2; cdr3_nt: TGTGCCAGCAGCGTAGACCCCCCGTTCGCGAACACCGGGGAGCTGTTTTTT; cdr3_aa: CASSVDPPFANTGELFF
v_call: TRBV28; clone_size: NA; d_call: TRBD2; j_call: TRBJ2-3; cdr3_nt: TGTGCCAGCAGACCCGCGCTCGGGACTAGCAACACAGATACGCAGTATTTT; cdr3_aa: CASRPALGTSNTDTQYF
v_call: TRBV6-5; clone_size: NA; d_call: NA; j_call: TRBJ2-3; cdr3_nt: TGTGCCAGCAGACCAACCGGGAGCCAGGCAGATACGCAGTATTTT; cdr3_aa: CASRPTGSQADTQYF
v_call: TRBV5-1; clone_size: NA; d_call: NA; j_call: TRBJ2-2; cdr3_nt: TGCGCCAGCAGCTTGGGCAGGGAATCTGTTAACACCGGGGAGCTGTTTTTT; cdr3_aa: CASSLGRESVNTGELFF
v_call: TRBV7-2; clone_size: NA; d_call: TRBD2; j_call: TRBJ2-1; cdr3_nt: TGTGCCAGCAGCTTAAGCGGGGGGGGCCACAATGAGCAGTTCTTC; cdr3_aa: CASSLSGGGHNEQFF
v_call: TRBV7-3; clone_size: NA; d_call: TRBD1; j_call: TRBJ2-2; cdr3_nt: TGTGCCAGCAGCCCCCAGGGGGCACAATTCTCCGGGGAGCTGTTTTTT; cdr3_aa: CASSPQGAQFSGELFF
v_call: TRBV4-1; clone_size: NA; d_call: NA; j_call: TRBJ1-3; cdr3_nt: TGCGCCAGCACCCCGGACTTCTACTCTGGAAACACCATATATTTT; cdr3_aa: CASTPDFYSGNTIYF
v_call: TRBV13; clone_size: NA; d_call: NA; j_call: TRBJ2-3; cdr3_nt: TGTGCCAGCAGCTTAGGCACGCCTAGCGTTGTAGGAGATACGCAGTATTTT; cdr3_aa: CASSLGTPSVVGDTQYF
v_call: TRBV12-1; clone_size: NA; d_call: NA; j_call: TRBJ2-2; cdr3_nt: TGTGCCAGCAGCCTTATCCGGGGGAGATCTAACACCGGGGAGCTGTTTTTT; cdr3_aa: CASSLIRGRSNTGELFF
v_call: TRBV5-1; clone_size: NA; d_call: NA; j_call: TRBJ2-2; cdr3_nt: TGCGCCAGCAGCGGGGACGTACTCACCGGGGAGCTGTTTTTT; cdr3_aa: CASSGDVLTGELFF
v_call: TRBV25-1; clone_size: NA; d_call: NA; j_call: TRBJ2-5; cdr3_nt: TGTGCCAGCAGTTCTCCCGGGGGTCGGGAGACCCAGTACTTC; cdr3_aa: CASSSPGGRETQYF
v_call: TRBV7-6; clone_size: NA; d_call: NA; j_call: TRBJ2-6; cdr3_nt: TGTGCCAGCAGCTCGACAGTTAACTCTGGGGCCAACGTCCTGACTTTC; cdr3_aa: CASSSTVNSGANVLTF
v_call: TRBV10-3; clone_size: NA; d_call: NA; j_call: TRBJ2-7; cdr3_nt: TGTGCCACCAATAGGGCTCAGGGTTTGATCGAGCAGTACTTC; cdr3_aa: CATNRAQGLIEQYF
v_call: TRBV12-5; clone_size: NA; d_call: NA; j_call: TRBJ2-3; cdr3_nt: TGTGCTAGTGGGTCCGGGCCGTCGAATACGCAGTATTTT; cdr3_aa: CASGSGPSNTQYF
v_call: TRBV4-3; clone_size: NA; d_call: NA; j_call: TRBJ2-7; cdr3_nt: TGCGCCAGCAGCCAAGGTCGGGGTAGGTCCTACGAGCAGTACTTC; cdr3_aa: CASSQGRGRSYEQYF
v_call: TRBV5-1; clone_size: NA; d_call: NA; j_call: TRBJ2-5; cdr3_nt: TGCGCCAGCAGCTTCGACAGCTTCCAAGAGACCCAGTACTTC; cdr3_aa: CASSFDSFQETQYF
v_call: TRBV5-6; clone_size: NA; d_call: NA; j_call: TRBJ1-1; cdr3_nt: TGTGCCAGCAGCAGAGACAATCAGGGATGGACTGAAGCTTTCTTT; cdr3_aa: CASSRDNQGWTEAFF
v_call: TRBV7-8; clone_size: NA; d_call: NA; j_call: TRBJ1-2; cdr3_nt: TGTGCCAGCAGCTTCGGGACTGTCCTTGGCTACACCTTC; cdr3_aa: CASSFGTVLGYTF
v_call: TRBV18; clone_size: NA; d_call: NA; j_call: TRBJ2-3; cdr3_nt: TGTGCCAGCTCACCGGCGGGGTCGGCAGATACGCAGTATTTT; cdr3_aa: CASSPAGSADTQYF
v_call: TRBV5-5; clone_size: few; d_call: NA; j_call: TRBJ1-1; cdr3_nt: TGTGCCAGCAGCTTGCAGGGATTCACTGAAGCTTTCTTT; cdr3_aa: CASSLQGFTEAFF
v_call: TRBV7-9; clone_size: NA; d_call: TRBD1; j_call: TRBJ1-6; cdr3_nt: TGTGCCAGCAGCTTACCGCAGGGGGTCAGGTCACCCCTCCACTTT; cdr3_aa: CASSLPQGVRSPLHF
v_call: TRBV19; clone_size: NA; d_call: NA; j_call: TRBJ1-6; cdr3_nt: TGTGCCAGCGATAAAGAATATTCACCCCTCCACTTT; cdr3_aa: CASDKEYSPLHF
v_call: TRBV6-6; clone_size: few; d_call: NA; j_call: TRBJ1-2; cdr3_nt: TGTGCCAGCAGTTACAAAGGGGGGGAGGACTATGGCTACACCTTC; cdr3_aa: CASSYKGGEDYGYTF
v_call: TRBV6-5; clone_size: NA; d_call: NA; j_call: TRBJ1-2; cdr3_nt: TGTGCCAGCAGACAGACTAACTATGGCTACACCTTC; cdr3_aa: CASRQTNYGYTF
v_call: TRBV5-4; clone_size: once; d_call: NA; j_call: TRBJ1-2; cdr3_nt: TGTGCCAGCAGCCAAGCCCAAAGCGGCTACACCTTC; cdr3_aa: CASSQAQSGYTF
v_call: TRBV27; clone_size: NA; d_call: TRBD1; j_call: TRBJ1-4; cdr3_nt: TGTGCCAGCAGTTTCACCGGGACAGGGCGTGAAAAACTGTTTTTT; cdr3_aa: CASSFTGTGREKLFF
v_call: TRBV28; clone_size: few; d_call: TRBD2; j_call: TRBJ2-2; cdr3_nt: TGTGCCAGCAGTTTATTTTCGGGAGGGGCCGGGGAGCTGTTTTTT; cdr3_aa: CASSLFSGGAGELFF
v_call: TRBV7-9; clone_size: NA; d_call: NA; j_call: TRBJ1-1; cdr3_nt: TGTGCCAGCAGCTTCGGCAAAATCGGCACTGAAGCTTTCTTT; cdr3_aa: CASSFGKIGTEAFF
v_call: TRBV5-4; clone_size: NA; d_call: NA; j_call: TRBJ2-6; cdr3_nt: TGTGCCAGCAGCTTAGGAGGGGCGGGGGCCAACGTCCTGACTTTC; cdr3_aa: CASSLGGAGANVLTF
v_call: TRBV28; clone_size: once; d_call: NA; j_call: TRBJ1-1; cdr3_nt: TGTGCCAGCAGTTTACCCCTGACAGGGAACACTGAAGCTTTCTTT; cdr3_aa: CASSLPLTGNTEAFF
v_call: TRBV7-2; clone_size: NA; d_call: TRBD2; j_call: TRBJ2-4; cdr3_nt: TGTGCCAGCAGCTTCGAACCTAGCGGGAGGAACATTCAGTACTTC; cdr3_aa: CASSFEPSGRNIQYF
v_call: TRBV5-4; clone_size: NA; d_call: TRBD1; j_call: TRBJ2-1; cdr3_nt: TGTGCCAGCTCAGGGGGCTGGTTTCAGGGGGAGCAGTTCTTC; cdr3_aa: CASSGGWFQGEQFF
v_call: TRBV18; clone_size: NA; d_call: NA; j_call: TRBJ2-5; cdr3_nt: TGTGCCAGCTCACCAACCCCCCCCTCAGGGAGTAACTTC; cdr3_aa: CASSPTPPSGSNF
v_call: TRBV2; clone_size: medium-sized; d_call: TRBD1; j_call: TRBJ1-2; cdr3_nt: TGTGCCAGCAGCCGAGACAGGGGGCGCCCAGAGGGCTACACCTTC; cdr3_aa: CASSRDRGRPEGYTF
v_call: TRBV6-6; clone_size: NA; d_call: TRBD1; j_call: TRBJ2-4; cdr3_nt: TGTGCCAGCAGCAGGGACAGAGACAAAAACATTCAGTACTTC; cdr3_aa: CASSRDRDKNIQYF
v_call: TRBV19; clone_size: NA; d_call: NA; j_call: TRBJ1-3; cdr3_nt: TGTGCCAGTAGTAAGGGAAATGGAAACACCATATATTTT; cdr3_aa: CASSKGNGNTIYF